This T cell receptor beta chain was sequenced in a study of neoadjuvant nivolumab and ipilimumab in lung cancer. Overall study findings and caveats: Only two of four nivolumab-treated tumors gained richness and clonality by surgery. Resected-tumor TCR richness correlated positively with pretherapy blood richness.

Generated by immunoSEQ multiplex PCR, the TCRdb table keeps only in-frame clones and is missing some. The sample shows 7,000 to 9,500 clones, approximately 87% of them seen only once. The V end was cut by 6 bases, the J end by 6 bases, with 12 bases between. The CDR3 spans 12 residues. Germline values: CDR1 SGHTA, CDR2 FQGNSA. To note about this clone: The antigen remains undetermined.

Specimen: tumor tissue, collected after neoadjuvant nivolumab, alone or with ipilimumab, at or shortly before surgery. The rearrangement joins TRBV7-2 to TRBJ2-7; D is unresolved. The TCR sequence derives from an adult with non-small cell lung cancer. The CDR3 region has the DNA TGTGCCAGCAGTCTTCCCGCTACCGAGCAGTACTTC. Translating gives CASSLPATEQYF. The variable domain in full, completed from reference TRBV7-2 and TRBJ2-7, reads GAGVSQSPSNKVTEKGKDVELRCDPISGHTALYWYRQSLGQGLEFLIYFQGNSAPDKSGLPSDRFSAERTGGSVSTLTIQRTQQEDSAVYLCASSLPATEQYFGPGTRLTVT.